The 23 T cell receptor beta chains below all came from one sample that was sequenced in a study of radiotherapy plus CTLA-4 blockade in lung cancer. TCRdb's table, derived via immunoSEQ multiplex PCR, lists solely in-frame clones and lacks some. The repertoire consists of around 45,000 clones, with 70% to 75% occurring once and the leading ten covering roughly 3.5%. The material sequenced was peripheral blood, taken from a patient treated with radiotherapy plus ipilimumab. Source of these receptors: a human donor with non-small cell lung cancer who had a complete response to radiotherapy plus ipilimumab.

The chain employs TRBV5-4 and TRBJ2-5; TRBD2 agrees at 7 bases. Germline assignment: CDR1 SGHNT and CDR2 YYREEE (reference sequence). After removal of 5 bases from V and 7 bases from J, the junction contained 8 bases not matched to a gene. The CDR3 is 13 amino acids. The CDR3 nucleotides read TGTGCCAGCAGGTTCGGGGGGTTTGGGACCCAGTACTTC. It translates to CASRFGGFGTQYF.

This clone came up a few times. The gene calls are TRBV7-2 and TRBJ2-7, with 10 positions matching TRBD1. The CDR3 is made up of 16 amino acids. Per the germline V gene, CDR1 is SGHTA and CDR2 is FQGNSA. The V segment lost 0 bases and the J segment 1 base; nucleotides outside the gene matches: 3. The CDR3 nucleotides read TGTGCCAGCAGCTTAGCCTGGACAGGGGGATCCTACGAGCAGTACTTC. Translation gives CASSLAWTGGSYEQYF.

A single count supports this clone. The rearrangement links TRBV30 to TRBJ2-7; possibly TRBD1 for D (5 bases). Trimming took off 0 bases at V and 7 bases at J, with 13 bases between the two ends. Germline assignment: CDR1 GTSNPN and CDR2 SVGIG (reference sequence). The CDR3 is made up of 13 amino acids. CDR3 nucleotide sequence: TGTGCCTGGAGTGTAGTCAGGGCAGGGGAGCAGTACTTC. The encoded protein is CAWSVVRAGEQYF.

Only a few counts were recorded for this clone. The rearrangement joins TRBV6-4 to TRBJ2-3; 9 positions match TRBD1. The CDR3 contains 15 residues. Germline CDR1 and CDR2: MRHNA and SNTAGT. The ends lost 5 bases at V and 3 bases at J; junction bases unmatched: 6. The DNA for the CDR3 is TGTGCCAGCAGTCCCGGACAGGGGTGGACAGATACGCAGTATTTT. Translation: CASSPGQGWTDTQYF.

The V call is TRBV27, the J call TRBJ1-3; D is unclear. Trimming cost V 5 bases and J 2 bases, with 16 bases left between them. CDR1 is MNHEY, CDR2 SMNVEV, per germline (reference sequence). The CDR3 contains 16 residues. CDR3 in DNA: TGTGCCAGCAGTCCAGCCCGAGGGTTGGCTGGAAACACCATATATTTT. Protein: CASSPARGLAGNTIYF.

The CDR3 bases are TGTGCCAGCAAGGCCAGCGAGTGGTCACCCCTCCACTTT. Translating gives CASKASEWSPLHF. This sequence joins TRBV2 and TRBJ1-6; D not resolved. V was cut by 7 bases and J by 10 bases, with 14 bases left in between. Germline V lookup: CDR1 SNHLY, CDR2 FYNNEI. The length of the CDR3 is 13 residues. The complete variable domain, with remaining parts taken from reference TRBV2 and TRBJ1-6, reads EPEVTQTPSHQVTQMGQEVILRCVPISNHLYFYWYRQILGQKVEFLVSFYNNEISEKSEIFDDQFSVERPDGSNFTLKIRSTKLEDSAMYFCASKASEWSPLHFGNGTRLTVT.

The chain recombines TRBV6-5 with TRBJ2-5, with D perhaps TRBD1 (5 bases). The end of the DNA is better explained by TRBJ2-7, so the J call may be wrong. The CDR3 has 14 amino acids. From germline, CDR1 is MNHEY and CDR2 SVGAGI. CDR3 region: CASSYVDRTYEQYF. The CDR3 coding sequence is TGTGCCAGCAGTTACGTTGACAGAACCTACGAGCAGTACTTC.

V usage is TRBV28 and J usage is TRBJ2-1, with D possibly matching TRBD1 (5 bases). Germline V gene lookup returns CDR1 MDHEN and CDR2 SYDVKM. The CDR3 covers 16 residues. V lost 3 bases and J 2 bases, leaving 14 bases between the germline ends. CDR3 sequence: CASSFVVQGAYNEQFF. CDR3 DNA: TGTGCCAGCAGTTTTGTAGTTCAGGGCGCCTACAATGAGCAGTTCTTC.

J is TRBJ2-7 and V is TRBV30, with D possibly TRBD1 on 6 matching bases. CDR1 and CDR2 (germline): GTSNPN, SVGIG (reference sequence). Trimming took 2 bases from V and 6 from J, leaving 17 bases between them. CDR3 length: 14 residues. CDR3 amino acids: CAWSTTSQGIEQYF. The DNA for the CDR3 is TGTGCCTGGAGTACGACCTCCCAGGGGATCGAGCAGTACTTC.

The CDR3 sequence: CASNSGRAVTDTQYF. CDR3 nucleotide sequence: TGTGCCAGTAATAGCGGGAGGGCCGTGACAGATACGCAGTATTTT. The chain combines TRBV6-1 with TRBJ2-3; TRBD2 matches at 11 bases. The CDR3 covers 15 residues. Germline V gives CDR1 MNHNS, CDR2 SASEGT. J gave up 3 bases and V 9 bases, and 8 bases lay outside the gene matches.

The chain has TRBV18 and TRBJ2-2; D is possibly TRBD2 (5 bases). The germline CDR1 and CDR2 sequences are KGHSH and LQKENI. The CDR3 runs 19 residues. The ends were cut back, 1 base at V and 6 bases at J, with 24 bases in the middle. The CDR3 sequence is CASSPLSRGSGKRPGELFF. CDR3 DNA: TGTGCCAGCTCACCACTAAGCAGAGGGAGCGGAAAAAGGCCCGGGGAGCTGTTTTTT.

The sample holds a few counts of this clone. This chain joins TRBV5-8 and TRBJ2-1; 7 positions agree with TRBD2. The CDR3 consists of 17 residues. V was pared by 1 base and J by 10 bases, with 17 bases of the junction left unmatched. Germline lookup yields CDR1 SGHTS and CDR2 YDEGEE. The CDR3 region is CASSLRSALARPIEQFF. CDR3 in DNA: TGTGCCAGCAGCTTGAGGTCTGCACTAGCGAGACCGATCGAGCAGTTCTTC. The full variable domain, completed using reference TRBV5-8 and TRBJ2-1, is EAGVTQSPTHLIKTRGQQATLRCSPISGHTSVYWYQQALGLGLQFLLWYDEGEERNRGNFPPRFSGRQFPNYSSELNVNALELEDSALYLCASSLRSALARPIEQFFGPGTRLTVL.

This chain uses TRBV19 with TRBJ1-5; the D gene is possibly TRBD1 (6 bases). From germline, CDR1 is LNHDA and CDR2 SQIVND (reference sequence). V lost 5 bases and J lost 6, with 17 bases in between. The CDR3 consists of 15 residues. CDR3 sequence reads: CASSAPGQTSQPQHF. CDR3 nucleotides: TGTGCCAGTAGTGCACCAGGACAGACAAGTCAGCCCCAGCATTTT.

The chain employs TRBV6-5 and TRBJ2-7, with 9 bases identical to TRBD2. Trimming at V came to 5 bases and at J to 3 bases, leaving 8 bases not matched to a gene. CDR3 length: 15 amino acids. CDR1 and CDR2 from the germline V gene are MNHEY and SVGAGI. The CDR3: CASSLVSGSVYEQYF. The CDR3, as DNA: TGTGCCAGCAGTCTGGTTAGCGGGAGTGTCTACGAGCAGTACTTC.

This clone was seen a handful of times. V usage is TRBV7-2 and J usage is TRBJ2-3, with 14 bases identical to TRBD2. The germline V gene encodes CDR1 SGHTA and CDR2 FQGNSA. The junction had 9 bases not matched to a gene; V was cut back by 3 bases and J by 4 bases. This CDR3 spans 18 amino acids. CDR3 sequence: CASSLTGTSGGRPDTQYF. The CDR3 DNA follows: TGTGCCAGCAGCTTGACCGGGACTAGCGGGGGACGTCCAGATACGCAGTATTTT. Full variable domain (outside the CDR3, taken from reference TRBV7-2 and TRBJ2-3): GAGVSQSPSNKVTEKGKDVELRCDPISGHTALYWYRQSLGQGLEFLIYFQGNSAPDKSGLPSDRFSAERTGGSVSTLTIQRTQQEDSAVYLCASSLTGTSGGRPDTQYFGPGTRLTVL.

The chain employs TRBV6-5 and TRBJ2-1; D is unresolved. This CDR3 contains 14 residues. Trimming took 8 bases from V and 7 from J, leaving 18 bases between them. Per germline, CDR1 MNHEY and CDR2 SVGAGI. The CDR3 sequence: CASAILPEANEQFF. The CDR3 nucleotides read TGTGCCAGCGCAATTCTACCCGAGGCGAATGAGCAGTTCTTC.

J is TRBJ2-7 and V is TRBV5-5; tentatively, D is TRBD2 (5 bases). V lost 2 bases and J lost 2, with 14 bases in between. This CDR3 contains 15 residues. Germline values: CDR1 SGHKS, CDR2 YYEKEE (reference sequence). The CDR3 bases are TGTGCCAGCAGCTTAAGCAGCGGACCAACCTACGAGCAGTACTTC. It yields the protein CASSLSSGPTYEQYF. Complete variable domain (other parts from reference TRBV5-5 and TRBJ2-7): DAGVTQSPTHLIKTRGQQVTLRCSPISGHKSVSWYQQVLGQGPQFIFQYYEKEERGRGNFPDRFSARQFPNYSSELNVNALLLGDSALYLCASSLSSGPTYEQYFGPGTRLTVT.

The rearrangement links TRBV10-2 to TRBJ2-3, with a tentative D call TRBD1 (5 bases). This CDR3 region has 16 residues. Germline CDR1 and CDR2: WSHSY and SAAADI. The V gene lost 6 bases and the J gene lost 0 bases, with 16 bases spanning the gap. CDR3: CASRKDRTSSTDTQYF. DNA for the CDR3: TGCGCCAGCAGGAAAGACAGAACCTCTAGCACAGATACGCAGTATTTT.

The chain is built from TRBV7-9 and TRBJ1-1; D call uncertain. The germline V gene encodes CDR1 SEHNR and CDR2 FQNEAQ (reference sequence). This CDR3 comprises 13 residues. V was shortened by 2 bases and J by 8 bases, with 12 bases between the two germline ends. Written as DNA, the CDR3 is TGTGCCAGCAGCTTATCCGGGTGGGTAGAAGCTTTCTTT. It encodes CASSLSGWVEAFF.

The V gene is TRBV19, the J gene TRBJ1-2, with 8 bases identical to TRBD1. The CDR3 loop spans 14 amino acids. Germline loops: CDR1 LNHDA, CDR2 SQIVND (reference sequence). Germline trimming cut 4 bases from V and 4 bases from J; bases unmatched to any gene: 5. DNA for the CDR3: TGTGCCAGTAGTAGTACGGGACAGGCCTATGGCTACACCTTC. Translating it yields CASSSTGQAYGYTF.

This clone was seen more than once but under ten times. The chain joins TRBV4-1 to TRBJ1-3, with a possible D match to TRBD1 (6 bases). V gave up 4 bases and J gave up 4 bases, with 14 bases separating them. The CDR3 is made up of 15 amino acids. Looked up from germline, CDR1 is MGHRA and CDR2 is YSYEKL. CDR3 sequence reads: CASSPWGQLGNTIYF. The CDR3 DNA reads as TGCGCCAGCAGCCCCTGGGGGCAGCTCGGAAACACCATATATTTT.

The CDR3 protein is CASRNVDRVKMNTEAFF. The CDR3, as DNA: TGTGCCAGCAGAAATGTTGACAGGGTAAAAATGAACACTGAAGCTTTCTTT. J is TRBJ1-1 and V is TRBV27; 7 positions agree with TRBD1. Germline V gene sequence: CDR1 MNHEY, CDR2 SMNVEV (reference sequence). This CDR3 is 17 amino acids long. Losses at the gene ends were 6 bases for V and 0 bases for J; bases not matched to a gene: 13.

This clone was recorded a few times. The chain couples TRBV2 to TRBJ2-5; 13 bases agree with TRBD2. V gave up 5 bases and J gave up 4 bases; unmatched junction bases: 7. Germline V gene data show CDR1 as SNHLY and CDR2 as FYNNEI. The CDR3 length is 16 residues. CDR3 loop: CASSHRGLAGRETQYF. The CDR3, as DNA: TGTGCCAGCAGTCACCGGGGACTAGCGGGACGAGAGACCCAGTACTTC.